Detailed here is one TCR beta chain. Its antigen remains unidentified. This sample was taken from a study of neoadjuvant anti-PD-1 for oral cavity cancer. Study summary: Patients without progression received a fourth nivolumab dose around day 43, then surgical resection on days 50-56. Study observations and caveats: TCR analyses covered only three patients per response group. After neoadjuvant nivolumab, PBMC T cell clonality was significantly higher in non-responders than responders.

V lost 4 bases and J lost 5, with 8 bases in between. The CDR3 is 12 amino acids. Germline lookup yields CDR1 MNHNS and CDR2 SASEGT. The time point denotes: after neoadjuvant nivolumab, at surgical resection. Six replicates per PBMC sample, mostly from about 500 ng of genomic DNA. Sequencing was performed with immunoSEQ multiplex PCR; in TCRdb, only in-frame clones are kept and a portion is missing. Altogether 12,000 or so clones are present, 71% being singletons, with the ten largest covering 2% to 3%. The chain recombines TRBV6-1 with TRBJ2-5; D is perhaps TRBD2 (5 bases). Sequences were derived from PBMCs, sampled after nivolumab (anti-PD-1) treatment. The TCR originated in a person aged 40 to 85 with oral cavity squamous cell carcinoma. This chain's CDR3 is CASSGGSETQYF. The CDR3 coding sequence is TGTGCCAGCAGTGGAGGGTCTGAGACCCAGTACTTC.